Following are 18 T cell receptor beta chains from one sample sequenced in a study of CD8+ T cells in alopecia areata. RNA was extracted and reverse transcribed into cDNA as the sequencing template. Here immunoSEQ multiplex PCR was the method, and the copy in TCRdb shows in-frame clones only, minus some. This sample yields some 130,000 clones, of which around 60% are seen a single time; 4.5% belongs to the top ten. The sample in question was CD4+ T cells sorted from blood, obtained at week 0. These receptors were taken from a human donor with alopecia areata.

The V call is TRBV9, the J call TRBJ1-4; D might be TRBD1 (5 bases). This CDR3 is 17 amino acids long. V shed 0 bases and J shed 0 bases, with 12 bases lying between them. Germline assignment: CDR1 SGDLS and CDR2 YYNGEE. In DNA form, the CDR3 reads TGTGCCAGCAGCGTAGGGGAGGGGAGCGCAACTAATGAAAAACTGTTTTTT. This encodes CASSVGEGSATNEKLFF.

This chain connects TRBV30 to TRBJ2-1; 10 nucleotides line up with TRBD2. The CDR3 consists of 19 residues. The ends lost 3 bases at V and 7 bases at J; junction bases unmatched: 21. Germline values: CDR1 GTSNPN, CDR2 SVGIG (reference sequence). The chain's CDR3 is CAWSNALAGDLLRLNEQFF. CDR3 nucleotide sequence: TGTGCCTGGAGCAATGCCCTAGCGGGGGACCTTCTCCGTCTAAATGAGCAGTTCTTC.

This clone came up a few times. The V call is TRBV7-2, the J call TRBJ1-2, with D possibly being TRBD1 (6 bases). The V and J ends lost 1 base and 4 bases respectively, with 16 bases between them. Germline values: CDR1 SGHTA, CDR2 FQGNSA. The CDR3 totals 16 residues. The CDR3 DNA sequence: TGTGCCAGCAGCTTAGGTCCGAGGGGGAAGGTCTATGGCTACACCTTC. This translates into CASSLGPRGKVYGYTF. Full variable domain (rest looked up from reference TRBV7-2 and TRBJ1-2): GAGVSQSPSNKVTEKGKDVELRCDPISGHTALYWYRQSLGQGLEFLIYFQGNSAPDKSGLPSDRFSAERTGGSVSTLTIQRTQQEDSAVYLCASSLGPRGKVYGYTFGSGTRLTVV.

The sample holds a few counts of this clone. The gene calls are TRBV2 and TRBJ2-1; perhaps TRBD2 as D (5 bases). This CDR3 is 14 amino acids long. The V end was cut by 6 bases, the J end by 7 bases, with 16 bases between. CDR1 is SNHLY, CDR2 FYNNEI, per germline. CDR3 protein: CASRTRVLGNEQFF. The CDR3 coding sequence is TGTGCCAGCAGGACGCGGGTCCTGGGGAATGAGCAGTTCTTC.

The chain employs TRBV5-6 and TRBJ2-5; D not certain. CDR3 size: 14 residues. Germline CDR1 and CDR2: SGHDT and YYEEEE. With 0 bases removed from V and 4 bases from J, the gap between germline ends came to 10 bases. The CDR3 here is CASSLGHLRETQYF. In DNA form, the CDR3 reads TGTGCCAGCAGCTTGGGACACCTAAGAGAGACCCAGTACTTC.

This chain connects TRBV6-1 to TRBJ2-2, with a tentative D call TRBD1 (6 bases). The germline gives CDR1 MNHNS, CDR2 SASEGT. The V end lost 8 bases, the J end lost 16 bases, and 11 bases lay between the germline ends. This CDR3 is built from 9 residues. The CDR3: CASGGRPFF. CDR3 coding DNA: TGTGCCAGCGGGGGCCGACCGTTTTTT.

The chain carries TRBV4-1 and TRBJ1-6; tentative D call: TRBD1 (6 bases). CDR1 is MGHRA, CDR2 YSYEKL, per germline. V dropped 5 bases and J dropped 10 bases, with 24 bases sitting between them. The length of the CDR3 is 17 residues. The CDR3 loop is CASSSRGGAMVESPLHF. In nucleotides, the CDR3 is TGCGCCAGCAGCTCAAGGGGGGGGGCGATGGTGGAGTCACCCCTCCACTTT.

V is TRBV10-3 and J is TRBJ2-7, with 8 bases matching TRBD2. The CDR3 covers 17 residues. The V gene end was trimmed by 0 bases and the J gene end by 0 bases; junction bases not matched to a gene: 7. The germline gives CDR1 ENHRY, CDR2 SYGVKD. The CDR3, as DNA: TGTGCCATCAGTGAGTCTACTAGCGGAGCCGCCTCCTACGAGCAGTACTTC. Protein sequence: CAISESTSGAASYEQYF.

This clone occurred a few times. This chain uses TRBV7-2 with TRBJ1-6; 8 bases align to TRBD1. Germline V gene sequence: CDR1 SGHTA, CDR2 FQGNSA. The ends lost 5 bases at V and 7 bases at J; junction bases unmatched: 4. CDR3 length equals 14 residues. The CDR3 DNA reads as TGTGCCAGCAGCCGACAGGGGAGGAATTCACCCCTCCACTTT. The encoded protein is CASSRQGRNSPLHF.

This chain joins TRBV15 and TRBJ1-1; D perhaps matches TRBD1 (5 bases). CDR3 length: 15 residues. V was trimmed by 4 bases and J by 0 bases, leaving 12 bases between them. CDR1 LNHNV and CDR2 YYDKDF come from the germline V gene (reference sequence). This CDR3 reads CATSTGDSMNTEAFF. As DNA, the CDR3 is TGTGCCACCAGCACAGGTGACAGCATGAACACTGAAGCTTTCTTT.

This clone came up a few times. V gene TRBV25-1 combines with J gene TRBJ1-4; 8 bases line up with TRBD1. Looked up from germline, CDR1 is MGHDK and CDR2 is SYGVNS. V shed 2 bases, J shed 4 bases, and the junction held 3 bases outside the gene matches. This CDR3 is built from 15 residues. CDR3 in amino acids: CASSEPGQVNEKLFF. The CDR3 bases are TGTGCCAGCAGTGAACCGGGACAGGTTAATGAAAAACTGTTTTTT.

This clone was seen a few times. The chain employs TRBV10-2 and TRBJ2-3; TRBD2 is a possible D gene (5 bases). The CDR3 totals 15 residues. The V and J ends lost 6 bases and 2 bases respectively, with 15 bases between them. Looked up from germline, CDR1 is WSHSY and CDR2 is SAAADI. For the CDR3, the DNA is TGCGCCAGCAGGGCGGGTACATTTCTCACAGATACGCAGTATTTT. Translated: CASRAGTFLTDTQYF.

The chain uses TRBV15 and TRBJ2-1, with D possibly being TRBD2 (5 bases). Between the trimmed V and J ends, which lost 1 base and 0 bases, there was a span of 7 bases. The germline gives CDR1 LNHNV, CDR2 YYDKDF (reference sequence). This CDR3 has 15 amino acids. The CDR3 is CATSRGGLSYNEQFF. CDR3 in DNA: TGTGCCACCAGCAGAGGAGGGCTCTCCTACAATGAGCAGTTCTTC.

This chain uses TRBV5-5 with TRBJ1-5; a weak D match, TRBD1 (5 bases). The CDR3 contains 15 residues. Germline V lookup: CDR1 SGHKS, CDR2 YYEKEE (reference sequence). Trimming left V 4 bases short and J 3 bases short, with 14 bases between. The CDR3 nucleotides are TGTGCCAGCAGCCCGGGAGGGGCGCCCAATCAGCCCCAGCATTTT. Its translation: CASSPGGAPNQPQHF.

The chain couples TRBV29-1 to TRBJ2-6, with no clear D. V was shortened by 3 bases and J by 2 bases, with 8 bases between the two germline ends. The CDR3 consists of 14 residues. Germline lookup yields CDR1 SQVTM and CDR2 ANQGSEA. CDR3 region: CSVEGSPGANVLTF. The CDR3 DNA reads as TGCAGCGTTGAGGGCAGTCCTGGGGCCAACGTCCTGACTTTC.

This clone has just a few counts. This chain uses TRBV29-1 with TRBJ2-6, with D unclear. Germline V gene sequence: CDR1 SQVTM, CDR2 ANQGSEA. Between the trimmed V and J ends, which lost 5 bases and 10 bases, there was a span of 6 bases. The CDR3 extends over 10 amino acids. CDR3 nucleotide sequence: TGCAGCGTTCCCGGGAACGTCCTGACTTTC. This codes for CSVPGNVLTF.

This clone occurred a few times. The V and J genes are TRBV28 and TRBJ1-5; D remains unclear. The CDR3 consists of 13 residues. Trimming took 4 bases from V and 7 from J, leaving 11 bases between them. CDR1 and CDR2 (germline): MDHEN, SYDVKM. The CDR3 is CASSYGIGQPQHF. Here the CDR3 DNA reads TGTGCCAGCAGTTACGGGATCGGGCAGCCCCAGCATTTT.

The V and J genes are TRBV4-1 and TRBJ2-3, with D perhaps TRBD2 (5 bases). Germline values: CDR1 MGHRA, CDR2 YSYEKL. V lost 1 base to trimming and J lost 8 bases, with 16 bases between them. The CDR3 has 15 residues. The CDR3 nucleotides are TGCGCCAGCAGCCAAGGCACTAGTCGTCCCTCTACGCAGTATTTT. Encoded protein: CASSQGTSRPSTQYF.